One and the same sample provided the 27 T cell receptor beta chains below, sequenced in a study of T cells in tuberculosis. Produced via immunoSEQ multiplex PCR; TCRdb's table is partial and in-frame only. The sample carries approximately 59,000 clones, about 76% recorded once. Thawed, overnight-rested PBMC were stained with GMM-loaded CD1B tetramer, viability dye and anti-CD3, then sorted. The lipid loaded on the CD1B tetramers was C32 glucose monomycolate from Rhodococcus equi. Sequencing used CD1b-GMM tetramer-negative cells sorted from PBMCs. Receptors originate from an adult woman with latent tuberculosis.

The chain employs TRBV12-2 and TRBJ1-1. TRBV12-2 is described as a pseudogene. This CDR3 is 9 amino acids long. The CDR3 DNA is TGTGCAAGTCGCTTGAGAGCTTTCTTT. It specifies CASRLRAFF.

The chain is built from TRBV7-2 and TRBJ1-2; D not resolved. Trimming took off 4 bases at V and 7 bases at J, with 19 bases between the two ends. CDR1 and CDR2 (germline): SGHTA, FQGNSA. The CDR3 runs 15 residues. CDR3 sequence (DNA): TGTGCCAGCAGCTCACGCACGGGAATTTCGGGTGGCTACACCTTC. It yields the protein CASSSRTGISGGYTF.

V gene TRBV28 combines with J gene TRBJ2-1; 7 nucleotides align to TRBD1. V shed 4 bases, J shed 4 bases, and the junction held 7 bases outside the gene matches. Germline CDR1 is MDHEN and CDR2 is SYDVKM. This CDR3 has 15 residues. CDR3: CASSSTGVGYNEQFF. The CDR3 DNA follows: TGTGCCAGCAGTTCCACAGGGGTTGGGTACAATGAGCAGTTCTTC. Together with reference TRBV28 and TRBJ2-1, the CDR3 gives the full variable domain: DVKVTQSSRYLVKRTGEKVFLECVQDMDHENMFWYRQDPGLGLRLIYFSYDVKMKEKGDIPEGYSVSREKKERFSLILESASTNQTSMYLCASSSTGVGYNEQFFGPGTRLTVL.

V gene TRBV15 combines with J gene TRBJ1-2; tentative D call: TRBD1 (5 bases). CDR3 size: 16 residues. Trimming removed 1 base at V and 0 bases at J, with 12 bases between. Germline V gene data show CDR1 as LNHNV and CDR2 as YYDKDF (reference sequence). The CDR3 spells CATSRGKGLTNYGYTF. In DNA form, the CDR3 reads TGTGCCACCAGCAGAGGGAAGGGGCTTACTAACTATGGCTACACCTTC.

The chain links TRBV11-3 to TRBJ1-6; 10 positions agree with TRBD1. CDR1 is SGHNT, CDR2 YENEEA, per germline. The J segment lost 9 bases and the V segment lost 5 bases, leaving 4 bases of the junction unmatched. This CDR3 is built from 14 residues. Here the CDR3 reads CASSLDRGRSPLHF. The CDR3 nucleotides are TGTGCCAGCAGCCTTGACAGGGGGCGTTCACCCCTCCACTTT. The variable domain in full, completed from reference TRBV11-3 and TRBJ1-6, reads EAGVVQSPRYKIIEKKQPVAFWCNPISGHNTLYWYLQNLGQGPELLIRYENEEAVDDSQLPKDRFSAERLKGVDSTLKIQPAELGDSAVYLCASSLDRGRSPLHFGNGTRLTVT.

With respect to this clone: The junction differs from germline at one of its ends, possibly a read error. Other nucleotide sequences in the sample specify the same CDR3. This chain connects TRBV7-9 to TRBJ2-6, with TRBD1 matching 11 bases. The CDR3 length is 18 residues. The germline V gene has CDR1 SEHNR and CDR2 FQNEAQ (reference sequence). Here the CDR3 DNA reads TGTGCCAGCAGTCCCCGGGACAGGGGGGAAACTGGGGCCAACGTCCTGACCTTC. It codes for CASSPRDRGETGANVLTF.

CDR3 amino acids: CSGGVNTEAFF. The CDR3 coding sequence is TGCAGTGGCGGGGTGAACACTGAAGCTTTCTTT. The chain joins TRBV20-1 to TRBJ1-1; no clear D. This CDR3 comprises 11 residues. V was clipped by 7 bases and J by 0 bases, with 6 bases between them. In germline, CDR1 is DFQATT, CDR2 SNEGSKA (reference sequence).

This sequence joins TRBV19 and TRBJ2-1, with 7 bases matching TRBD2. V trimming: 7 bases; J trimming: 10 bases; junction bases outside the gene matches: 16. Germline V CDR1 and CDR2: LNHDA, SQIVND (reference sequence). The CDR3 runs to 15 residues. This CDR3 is CASIPQAGATGEQFF. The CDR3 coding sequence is TGTGCCAGTATCCCCCAGGCGGGAGCCACGGGGGAGCAGTTCTTC.

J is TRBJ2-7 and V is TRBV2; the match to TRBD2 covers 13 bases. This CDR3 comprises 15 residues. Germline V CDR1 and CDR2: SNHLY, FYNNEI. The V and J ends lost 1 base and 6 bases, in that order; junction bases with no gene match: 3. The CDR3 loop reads CASSEGTSGRLEQYF. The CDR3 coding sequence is TGTGCCAGCAGTGAAGGGACTAGCGGGAGACTCGAGCAGTACTTC.

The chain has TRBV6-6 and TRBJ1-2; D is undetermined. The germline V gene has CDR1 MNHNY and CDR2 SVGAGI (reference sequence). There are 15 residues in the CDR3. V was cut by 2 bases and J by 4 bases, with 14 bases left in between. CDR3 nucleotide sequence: TGTGCCAGCAGTTACGAGGGAGCGATGGGCTATGGCTACACCTTC. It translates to CASSYEGAMGYGYTF.

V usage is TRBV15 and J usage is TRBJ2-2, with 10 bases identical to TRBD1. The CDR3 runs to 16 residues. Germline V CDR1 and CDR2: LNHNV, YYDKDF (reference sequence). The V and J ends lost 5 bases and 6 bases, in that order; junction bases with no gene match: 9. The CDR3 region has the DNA TGTGCCACCAGCGATCGGACAGGGGGAAGGTCCGGGGAGCTGTTTTTT. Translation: CATSDRTGGRSGELFF.

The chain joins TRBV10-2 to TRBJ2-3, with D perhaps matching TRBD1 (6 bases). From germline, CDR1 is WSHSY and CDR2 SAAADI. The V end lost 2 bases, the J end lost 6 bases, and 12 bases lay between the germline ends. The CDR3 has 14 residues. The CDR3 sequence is CASSEPRGGDTQYF. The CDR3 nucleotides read TGCGCCAGCAGTGAGCCCAGGGGTGGGGATACGCAGTATTTT.

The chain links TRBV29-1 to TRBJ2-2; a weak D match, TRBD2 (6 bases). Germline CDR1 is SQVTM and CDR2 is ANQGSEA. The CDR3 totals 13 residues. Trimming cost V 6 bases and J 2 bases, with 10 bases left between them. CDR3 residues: CSVRRENTGELFF. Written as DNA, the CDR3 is TGCAGCGTGCGGCGGGAAAACACCGGGGAGCTGTTTTTT.

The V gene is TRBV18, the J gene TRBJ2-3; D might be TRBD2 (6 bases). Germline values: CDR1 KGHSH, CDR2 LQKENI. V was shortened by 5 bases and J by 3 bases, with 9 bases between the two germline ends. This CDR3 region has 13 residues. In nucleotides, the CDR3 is TGTGCCAGCTCAACCCGGGGGACAGATACGCAGTATTTT. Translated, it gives CASSTRGTDTQYF.

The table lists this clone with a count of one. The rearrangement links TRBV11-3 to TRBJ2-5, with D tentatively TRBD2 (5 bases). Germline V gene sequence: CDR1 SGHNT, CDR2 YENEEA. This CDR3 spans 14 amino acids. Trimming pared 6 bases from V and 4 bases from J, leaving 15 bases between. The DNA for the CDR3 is TGTGCCAGCAGTCGACTTCTGGGAGCAGAGACCCAGTACTTC. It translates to CASSRLLGAETQYF.

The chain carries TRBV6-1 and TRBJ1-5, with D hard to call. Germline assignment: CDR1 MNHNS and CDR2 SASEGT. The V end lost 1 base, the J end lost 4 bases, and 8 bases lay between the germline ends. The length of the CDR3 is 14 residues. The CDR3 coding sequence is TGTGCCAGCAGTGAAGGGCTAGGAAATCAGCCCCAGCATTTT. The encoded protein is CASSEGLGNQPQHF.

The CDR3 region has the DNA TGTGCCAGCAGCGTAGCGTGGGGGGGCTACGAGCAGTACTTC. Encoded protein: CASSVAWGGYEQYF. The J gene is TRBJ2-7, the V gene TRBV9, with 7 bases lining up with TRBD2. V lost 0 bases to trimming and J lost 3 bases; unmatched junction nucleotides: 3. The CDR3 totals 14 residues. Germline CDR1 reads SGDLS; CDR2 reads YYNGEE.

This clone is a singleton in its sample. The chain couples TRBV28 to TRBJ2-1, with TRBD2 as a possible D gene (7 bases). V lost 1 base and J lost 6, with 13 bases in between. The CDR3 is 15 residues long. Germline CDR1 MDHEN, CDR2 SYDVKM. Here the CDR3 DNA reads TGTGCCAGCAGTTTATTCAGGGGCGGGGGCAATGAGCAGTTCTTC. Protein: CASSLFRGGGNEQFF.

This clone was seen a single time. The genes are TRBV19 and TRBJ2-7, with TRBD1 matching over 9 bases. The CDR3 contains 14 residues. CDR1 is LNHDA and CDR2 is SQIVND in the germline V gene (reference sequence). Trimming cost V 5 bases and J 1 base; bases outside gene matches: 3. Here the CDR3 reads CASSRDRASYEQYF. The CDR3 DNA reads TGTGCCAGTAGTCGGGACAGGGCTTCCTACGAGCAGTACTTC.

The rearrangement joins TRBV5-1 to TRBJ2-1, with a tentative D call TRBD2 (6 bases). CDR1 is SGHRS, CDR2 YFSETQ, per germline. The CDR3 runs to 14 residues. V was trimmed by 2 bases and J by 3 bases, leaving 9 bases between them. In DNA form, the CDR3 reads TGCGCCAGCAGCTTAGCGGGTTACTACAATGAGCAGTTCTTC. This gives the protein CASSLAGYYNEQFF.

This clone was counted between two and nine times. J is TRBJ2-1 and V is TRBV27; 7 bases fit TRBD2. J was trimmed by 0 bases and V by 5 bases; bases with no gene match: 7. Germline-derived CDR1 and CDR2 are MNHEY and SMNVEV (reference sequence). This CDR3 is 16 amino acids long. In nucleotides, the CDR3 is TGTGCCAGCAGTCTCGACGGGGGGAGCTCCTACAATGAGCAGTTCTTC. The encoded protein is CASSLDGGSSYNEQFF.

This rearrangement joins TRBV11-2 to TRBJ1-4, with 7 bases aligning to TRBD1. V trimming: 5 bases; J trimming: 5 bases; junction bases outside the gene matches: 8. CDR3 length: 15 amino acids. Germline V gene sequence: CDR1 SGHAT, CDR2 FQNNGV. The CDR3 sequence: CASSTYRGSNEKLFF. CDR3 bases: TGTGCCAGCAGCACCTACAGGGGATCAAATGAAAAACTGTTTTTT.

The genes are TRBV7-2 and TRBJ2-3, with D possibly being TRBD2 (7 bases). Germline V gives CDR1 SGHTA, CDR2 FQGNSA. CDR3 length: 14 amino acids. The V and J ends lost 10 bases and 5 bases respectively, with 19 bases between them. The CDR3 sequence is CATRGGGNKDTQYF. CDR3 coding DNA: TGTGCCACCAGAGGGGGGGGGAACAAAGATACGCAGTATTTT.

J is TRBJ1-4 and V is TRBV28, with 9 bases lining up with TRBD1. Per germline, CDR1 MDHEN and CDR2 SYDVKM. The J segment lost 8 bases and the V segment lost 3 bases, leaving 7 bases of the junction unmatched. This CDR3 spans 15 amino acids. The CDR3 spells CASSFKGQGGEKLFF. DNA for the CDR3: TGTGCCAGCAGTTTTAAGGGACAGGGAGGCGAAAAACTGTTTTTT. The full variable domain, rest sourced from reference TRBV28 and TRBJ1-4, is DVKVTQSSRYLVKRTGEKVFLECVQDMDHENMFWYRQDPGLGLRLIYFSYDVKMKEKGDIPEGYSVSREKKERFSLILESASTNQTSMYLCASSFKGQGGEKLFFGSGTQLSVL.

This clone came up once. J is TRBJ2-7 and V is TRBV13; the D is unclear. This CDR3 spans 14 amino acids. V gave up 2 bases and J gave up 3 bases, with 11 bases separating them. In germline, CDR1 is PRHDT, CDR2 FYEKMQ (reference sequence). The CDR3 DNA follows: TGTGCCAGCAGCTTATGGAGCGCTCACTACGAGCAGTACTTC. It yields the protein CASSLWSAHYEQYF.

CDR3 in amino acids: CASSRDYYNEQFF. In nucleotides, the CDR3 is TGTGCCAGCAGCCGGGACTACTACAATGAGCAGTTCTTC. The gene calls are TRBV7-2 and TRBJ2-1; 7 bases are a match to TRBD2. V gave up 5 bases and J gave up 3 bases; unmatched junction bases: 1. The CDR3 totals 13 residues. From germline, CDR1 is SGHTA and CDR2 FQGNSA.

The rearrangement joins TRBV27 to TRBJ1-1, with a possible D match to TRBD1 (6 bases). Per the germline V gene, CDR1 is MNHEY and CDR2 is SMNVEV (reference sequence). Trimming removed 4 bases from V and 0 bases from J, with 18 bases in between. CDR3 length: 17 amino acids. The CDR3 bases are TGTGCCAGCAGTTCCTTCCCGCAGGGGCTCCTGAACACTGAAGCTTTCTTT. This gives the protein CASSSFPQGLLNTEAFF.